This entry lists 6 T cell receptor beta chains sequenced from one sample in a study of blood T cell repertoires in COVID-19. Measured with immunoSEQ multiplex PCR; TCRdb has only the in-frame clones, and not every one. The table lists about 150,000 clones, 75% to 85% of them singletons. The sample comprised peripheral blood. These receptors came from a woman aged 55-70 years with COVID-19, enrolled during active disease.

The rearrangement uses TRBV7-2 and TRBJ2-2, with 9 positions matching TRBD2. With V trimmed by 5 bases and J by 3 bases, 7 bases remained unmatched. Germline assignment: CDR1 SGHTA and CDR2 FQGNSA. The CDR3 totals 16 residues. This chain's CDR3 is CASSPLRGGDTGELFF. The CDR3 DNA sequence: TGTGCCAGCAGCCCATTGCGGGGGGGGGACACCGGGGAGCTGTTTTTT.

The chain carries TRBV6-5 and TRBJ1-3, with TRBD1 identical over 7 bases. Germline values: CDR1 MNHEY, CDR2 SVGAGI. There are 15 residues in the CDR3. J lost 2 bases, V lost 2 bases, and 3 bases had no gene match. The CDR3 is CASSYDTGAGNTIYF. CDR3 DNA: TGTGCCAGCAGTTACGATACAGGGGCTGGAAACACCATATATTTT.

On this clone itself: A read error may produce the germline difference seen at one junction end. The chain is built from TRBV24-1 and TRBJ2-6; D is unresolved. The CDR3 spans 16 residues. Germline CDR1 is KGHDR and CDR2 is SFDVKD. This CDR3 reads CAASRRSASGANVLTF. CDR3 sequence (DNA): TGTGCCGCCAGTCGAAGAAGTGCGTCTGGGGCCAACGTCCTGACTTTC.

This clone was counted a single time. J is TRBJ2-5 and V is TRBV2, with D maybe TRBD1 (6 bases). Trimming took off 8 bases at V and 1 base at J, with 14 bases between the two ends. The germline CDR1 and CDR2 sequences are SNHLY and FYNNEI. The CDR3 extends over 14 amino acids. DNA of the CDR3: TGTGCCAGCGACAAAGGACAGTCCCAAGAGACCCAGTACTTC. Protein sequence: CASDKGQSQETQYF.

This clone was observed once. The chain carries TRBV2 and TRBJ1-6; D uncertain. Trimming took off 2 bases at V and 9 bases at J, with 11 bases between the two ends. There are 14 residues in the CDR3. In germline, CDR1 is SNHLY, CDR2 FYNNEI. CDR3 sequence: CASSENLRLSPLHF. CDR3 in DNA: TGTGCCAGCAGTGAAAATTTACGACTTTCACCCCTCCACTTT. The whole variable domain, remainder taken from reference TRBV2 and TRBJ1-6, is EPEVTQTPSHQVTQMGQEVILRCVPISNHLYFYWYRQILGQKVEFLVSFYNNEISEKSEIFDDQFSVERPDGSNFTLKIRSTKLEDSAMYFCASSENLRLSPLHFGNGTRLTVT.

J is TRBJ1-1 and V is TRBV27, with TRBD1 as a possible D gene (6 bases). In germline, CDR1 is MNHEY, CDR2 SMNVEV (reference sequence). CDR3 length: 13 amino acids. V lost 6 bases, J lost 11 bases, and 19 bases lay in between. CDR3: CASSHRDNPGAFF. CDR3 bases: TGTGCCAGCAGCCACAGGGACAACCCGGGGGCTTTCTTT.